The 9 T cell receptor beta chains presented below share a single source sample, sequenced in a study of T cell responses to AZD1222 COVID-19 vaccine (dated by TCRdb to the early 2020s). The library relied on the immunoSEQ multiplex PCR assay. Here the immuneACCESS table is served through TCRdb, limited to in-frame sequences with V and J called. Missing clones are a known gap in these copies; in checked studies unresolved V genes cover under half, and the rest lacks a known reason. The sample table records 95,000 to 150,000 clones; 85% to 90% of these occur just once. Of the sample, approximately 3.4% is held by the ten largest clones. The time point label corresponds to: baseline before first vaccination. This specimen was peripheral blood, taken on day 0 of AZD1222 vaccination. The receptor source for this set is an adult in good health.

V usage is TRBV7-9 and J usage is TRBJ2-2; 7 bases agree with TRBD1. The CDR3 contains 14 residues. CDR1 SEHNR and CDR2 FQNEAQ come from the germline V gene (reference sequence). With V trimmed by 2 bases and J by 7 bases, 4 bases remained unmatched. The CDR3 spells CASSLPQGSGELFF. The CDR3 bases are TGTGCCAGCAGCTTACCACAGGGGAGCGGGGAGCTGTTTTTT.

The chain is built from TRBV5-4 and TRBJ2-2; D might be TRBD1 (7 bases). V lost 4 bases and J 5 bases, leaving 18 bases between the germline ends. The CDR3 sequence is 16 residues long. Germline CDR1 and CDR2: SGHNT and YYREEE (reference sequence). CDR3 region: CASSPGGTERTGELFF. CDR3 in DNA: TGTGCCAGCAGCCCAGGCGGGACAGAGAGGACCGGGGAGCTGTTTTTT.

The chain carries TRBV14 and TRBJ2-7; 9 bases are a match to TRBD2. The V segment lost 5 bases and the J segment 4 bases; nucleotides outside the gene matches: 12. The germline CDR1 and CDR2 sequences are SGHDN and FVKESK. The CDR3 is 16 residues long. The CDR3, as DNA: TGTGCCAGCAGCAGTGGAATAGCGGGGGCCCTTTACGAGCAGTACTTC. The encoded protein is CASSSGIAGALYEQYF.

This chain connects TRBV11-1 to TRBJ1-1; 9 bases are shared with TRBD1. Germline CDR1 reads SGHAT; CDR2 reads FQDESV (reference sequence). The CDR3 totals 16 residues. V gave up 1 base and J gave up 1 base; unmatched junction bases: 4. The CDR3 DNA follows: TGTGCCAGCAGCTTAGACCCGGGACAGGGGAACACTGAAGCTTTCTTT. Protein sequence: CASSLDPGQGNTEAFF.

The V call is TRBV5-1, the J call TRBJ1-2; D is possibly TRBD1 (6 bases). The germline V gene encodes CDR1 SGHRS and CDR2 YFSETQ. The CDR3 totals 12 residues. The germline V and J ends were trimmed by 4 bases and 7 bases, with 11 bases remaining between them. Written as DNA, the CDR3 is TGCGCCAGCAGCCCAGGACAGACTGGCTACACCTTC. It translates to CASSPGQTGYTF.

The genes are TRBV5-1 and TRBJ2-1; TRBD2 agrees at 9 bases. CDR3 length equals 15 residues. Germline CDR1 SGHRS, CDR2 YFSETQ. J gave up 7 bases and V 0 bases, and 5 bases lay outside the gene matches. The CDR3 spells CASSLGSGSGNEQFF. CDR3 nucleotide sequence: TGCGCCAGCAGCTTGGGTAGCGGGAGTGGGAATGAGCAGTTCTTC.

V usage is TRBV6-5 and J usage is TRBJ1-5, with no clear D. Deletions cut 4 bases from V and 6 bases from J, with 16 bases between. The CDR3 sequence is 15 residues long. Germline assignment: CDR1 MNHEY and CDR2 SVGAGI. The CDR3 loop is CASSSLTRTGQPQHF. As DNA, the CDR3 is TGTGCCAGCAGTTCCTTGACAAGGACGGGTCAGCCCCAGCATTTT.

CDR3 DNA sequence: TGTGCCAGCTCACTCCCGCCAGGGGCGGGAACTGAAGCTTTCTTT. Its translation is CASSLPPGAGTEAFF. V gene TRBV18 combines with J gene TRBJ1-1; D perhaps matches TRBD1 (6 bases). Trimming removed 4 bases from V and 5 bases from J, with 17 bases in between. Germline V gene lookup returns CDR1 KGHSH and CDR2 LQKENI. The CDR3 length is 15 residues.

V gene TRBV29-1 combines with J gene TRBJ1-1; no clear D gene. The germline CDR1 and CDR2 sequences are SQVTM and ANQGSEA. V lost 7 bases and J 2 bases, leaving 5 bases between the germline ends. This CDR3 is 10 amino acids long. CDR3 amino acids: CSAENTEAFF. CDR3 in DNA: TGCAGCGCCGAAAACACTGAAGCTTTCTTT.